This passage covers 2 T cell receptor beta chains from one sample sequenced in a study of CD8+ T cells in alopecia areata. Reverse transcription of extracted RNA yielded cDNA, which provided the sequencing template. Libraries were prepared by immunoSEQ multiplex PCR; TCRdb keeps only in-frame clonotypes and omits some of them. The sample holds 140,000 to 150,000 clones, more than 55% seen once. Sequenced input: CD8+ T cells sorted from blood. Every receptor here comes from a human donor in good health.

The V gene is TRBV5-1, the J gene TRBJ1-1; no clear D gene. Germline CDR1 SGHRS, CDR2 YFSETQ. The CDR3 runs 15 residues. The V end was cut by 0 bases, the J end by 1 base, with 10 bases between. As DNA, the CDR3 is TGCGCCAGCAGCTTGGCCTCGGGCCCGAACACTGAAGCTTTCTTT. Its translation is CASSLASGPNTEAFF.

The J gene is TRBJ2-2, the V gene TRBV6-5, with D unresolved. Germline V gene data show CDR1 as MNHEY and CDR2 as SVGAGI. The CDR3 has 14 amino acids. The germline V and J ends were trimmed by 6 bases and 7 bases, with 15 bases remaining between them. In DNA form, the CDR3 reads TGTGCCAGCAGCCGTGGACGCGCTAGCGGGGAGCTGTTTTTT. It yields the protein CASSRGRASGELFF.